This T cell receptor (beta chain) was observed in a study of T cell responses to AZD1222 COVID-19 vaccine. V was shortened by 1 base and J by 5 bases, with 11 bases between the two germline ends. The CDR3 sequence is 15 residues long. The germline V gene encodes CDR1 LNHDA and CDR2 SQIVND (reference sequence). Whether given at about 4 or about 12 weeks, second doses were pooled. Comments on this clone: Its target is not known.

Study-wide results and caveats: Seropositive status at baseline applied to only a handful of AZD1222 recipients. Donors were largely white British and mainly female; clonal diversity was possibly underestimated.

Sequencing was performed with immunoSEQ multiplex PCR; in TCRdb, only in-frame clones are kept and a portion is missing. The data contain approximately 150,000 clones, approximately 94% of them singletons. This receptor was obtained from an adult who received the AZD1222 COVID-19 vaccine. The specimen was peripheral blood, collected 28 days after the second AZD1222 dose. This rearrangement joins TRBV19 to TRBJ1-4; D perhaps matches TRBD1 (5 bases). CDR3: CASSIAAGRNEKLFF. CDR3 nucleotides: TGTGCCAGTAGTATAGCGGCAGGGAGAAATGAAAAACTGTTTTTT.